These T cell receptor beta chains were read from a single sample in a study of breast tumors, draining lymph nodes, adjacent tissues. Each CDR3 protein is one row after TCRdb ran MiXCR on the multiplex PCR reads. The sample has some 250,000 distinct CDR3 sequences; less than 40% are singletons. Sequenced sample: axillary lymph node tissue. Receptor source: a female donor with breast cancer. Some clones in this sample may be carry-over from other donors' samples. The CDR3 runs from the conserved cysteine through the conserved F or W. The D gene is left open where the match is weak. Clone sizes are given selectively: once, few, many, or a class where the clone is expanded.

V gene: TRBV19
J gene: TRBJ1-4
clone size: NA
D gene: NA
CDR3 DNA: TGTGCCATTTTCATGGGGACGTTGGCTAATGAAAAACTGTTTTTT
CDR3 protein: CAIFMGTLANEKLFF

V gene: TRBV5-1
J gene: TRBJ2-5
clone size: NA
D gene: TRBD1
CDR3 DNA: TGTGCCAGCAGCTTAGAAGGGGGCTTGGAGGCCCAGTACTTC
CDR3 protein: CASSLEGGLEAQYF

V gene: TRBV15
J gene: TRBJ2-1
clone size: many
D gene: NA
CDR3 DNA: TGTGCCACCAGCAGAGATAAGGGTTTCGGGGCGAGCTCCTACAATGAGCAGTTCTTC
CDR3 protein: CATSRDKGFGASSYNEQFF

V gene: TRBV6-5
J gene: TRBJ2-1
clone size: NA
D gene: NA
CDR3 DNA: TGTGCCAGCAGGCGCCCTTGGAACCCACGGAATGATGAGCAGTTCTTC
CDR3 protein: CASRRPWNPRNDEQFF

V gene: TRBV9
J gene: TRBJ2-5
clone size: many
D gene: NA
CDR3 DNA: TGTGCCAGCAGCGACCAAGCATGGGAGACCCAGTACTTC
CDR3 protein: CASSDQAWETQYF

V gene: TRBV6-5
J gene: TRBJ2-3
clone size: NA
D gene: TRBD1
CDR3 DNA: TGTGCCAGCAGTTACTTCCCGGGACAGCTCACAGATACGCAGTATTTT
CDR3 protein: CASSYFPGQLTDTQYF

V gene: TRBV19
J gene: TRBJ1-2
clone size: many
D gene: NA
CDR3 DNA: TGTGCCAGTAGTATAGGGGGTGAAGGGACTAACTATGGCTACACCTTC
CDR3 protein: CASSIGGEGTNYGYTF

V gene: TRBV19
J gene: TRBJ1-6
clone size: NA
D gene: NA
CDR3 DNA: TGTGCCGACAGCTATAATTCACCCCTCCACTTT
CDR3 protein: CADSYNSPLHF

V gene: TRBV11-2
J gene: TRBJ2-6
clone size: NA
D gene: TRBD1
CDR3 DNA: TGTGCCAGCAGTTATGGGACAGGGATTTCTGGGGCCAACGTCCTGACTTTC
CDR3 protein: CASSYGTGISGANVLTF

V gene: TRBV7-2
J gene: TRBJ2-7
clone size: many
D gene: NA
CDR3 DNA: TGTGCCAGCAGCTTAGCGCCGGGCTACGAGCAGTACTTC
CDR3 protein: CASSLAPGYEQYF

V gene: TRBV28
J gene: TRBJ1-2
clone size: many
D gene: NA
CDR3 DNA: TGTGCCACCTTTAAGGGTTATGGCTACACCTTC
CDR3 protein: CATFKGYGYTF

V gene: TRBV7-9
J gene: TRBJ2-1
clone size: NA
D gene: TRBD2
CDR3 DNA: TGTGCCAGCAGCGCTAGCCCGGGACTAGCGGGAGGCGATCCGCAGTTCTTC
CDR3 protein: CASSASPGLAGGDPQFF

V gene: TRBV12-3/TRBV12-4
J gene: TRBJ2-5
clone size: NA
D gene: NA
CDR3 DNA: TGTGCCAGCAGTTTCGGGGGGCGGGGGACCCAGTACTTC
CDR3 protein: CASSFGGRGTQYF

V gene: TRBV18
J gene: TRBJ1-4
clone size: many
D gene: NA
CDR3 DNA: TGTGCCAGCTCACCACCGGATTGGGGGGCTAATGAAAAACTGTTTTTT
CDR3 protein: CASSPPDWGANEKLFF

V gene: TRBV6-5
J gene: TRBJ1-5
clone size: few
D gene: NA
CDR3 DNA: TGTGCCAGCAGTCACTCAGCAGGGGAGCTTCAGCCCCAGCATTTT
CDR3 protein: CASSHSAGELQPQHF

V gene: TRBV25-1
J gene: TRBJ1-2
clone size: few
D gene: TRBD1
CDR3 DNA: TGTGCCAGCAGTGCTACCACGGCCGGGGACAGCGGCTACACCTTC
CDR3 protein: CASSATTAGDSGYTF

V gene: TRBV19
J gene: TRBJ2-2
clone size: many
D gene: NA
CDR3 DNA: TGTGCCAGTACGGTCGGGACAATTAACACCGGGGAGCTGTTTTTT
CDR3 protein: CASTVGTINTGELFF

V gene: TRBV5-6
J gene: TRBJ1-1
clone size: NA
D gene: NA
CDR3 DNA: TGTGCCAGCAGCCGCGTGGGTCCGGAGAACACTGAAGCTTTCTTT
CDR3 protein: CASSRVGPENTEAFF

V gene: TRBV2
J gene: TRBJ2-7
clone size: many
D gene: NA
CDR3 DNA: TGTGCCAGCACCGGGGGAGGGGGCAGGAACGAGCAGTACTTC
CDR3 protein: CASTGGGGRNEQYF

V gene: TRBV28
J gene: TRBJ2-6
clone size: NA
D gene: TRBD1
CDR3 DNA: TGTGCCAGCAGCCGGACGCAGACAGGGATGGGGGCCAACGTCCTGACTTTC
CDR3 protein: CASSRTQTGMGANVLTF

V gene: TRBV20-1
J gene: TRBJ2-1
clone size: NA
D gene: NA
CDR3 DNA: TGCAGTGCTAGATATAGGAGAAGGGGGGGGGGCTCCTACAATGAGCAGTTCTTC
CDR3 protein: CSARYRRRGGGSYNEQFF

V gene: TRBV2
J gene: TRBJ1-2
clone size: many
D gene: TRBD1
CDR3 DNA: TGTGCCAGCAGCGAAGAACCTGGCGGGACAGGGGGAGGCTACACCTTC
CDR3 protein: CASSEEPGGTGGGYTF

V gene: TRBV11-2
J gene: TRBJ2-5
clone size: many
D gene: NA
CDR3 DNA: TGTGCCAGCAGCTTGCTTCCAGGGCAAGAGACCCAGTACTTC
CDR3 protein: CASSLLPGQETQYF

V gene: TRBV6-6
J gene: TRBJ2-5
clone size: many
D gene: NA
CDR3 DNA: TGTGCCAGCAGTTACTCAGGCCCCCAGTACTTC
CDR3 protein: CASSYSGPQYF

V gene: TRBV7-6
J gene: TRBJ2-7
clone size: NA
D gene: TRBD2
CDR3 DNA: TGTGCCAGCAGCTTAGGTCCAGCGGGAGGGCGTCCCGAGCAGTACTTC
CDR3 protein: CASSLGPAGGRPEQYF

V gene: TRBV7-2
J gene: TRBJ2-7
clone size: many
D gene: NA
CDR3 DNA: TGTGCCAGCTCAACCAGTGGGGGGTTTGAGCAGTACTTC
CDR3 protein: CASSTSGGFEQYF

V gene: TRBV7-3
J gene: TRBJ2-3
clone size: NA
D gene: TRBD2
CDR3 DNA: TGCGCCAGCAGTCGTCTAGCGGGGGGCCCAGATACGCAGTATTTT
CDR3 protein: CASSRLAGGPDTQYF

V gene: TRBV2
J gene: TRBJ1-2
clone size: NA
D gene: TRBD1
CDR3 DNA: TGTGCCAGCAAATTACAGGGGGGCTATGGCTGCACCTTC
CDR3 protein: CASKLQGGYGCTF

V gene: TRBV20-1
J gene: TRBJ1-6
clone size: many
D gene: NA
CDR3 DNA: TGCAGTGCTAGAGAATCAGTTTTCAATTCACCCCTCCACTTT
CDR3 protein: CSARESVFNSPLHF

V gene: TRBV7-6
J gene: TRBJ2-5
clone size: few
D gene: TRBD2
CDR3 DNA: TGTGCCATAGCGGGGGGGCAAGAGACCCAGTACTTC
CDR3 protein: CAIAGGQETQYF

V gene: TRBV10-3
J gene: TRBJ2-7
clone size: many
D gene: NA
CDR3 DNA: TGTGCCATCAGTGATCTCATGAGTGGGTTAACCGAGGACTACGAGCAGTACTTC
CDR3 protein: CAISDLMSGLTEDYEQYF

V gene: TRBV5-4
J gene: TRBJ2-3
clone size: NA
D gene: NA
CDR3 DNA: TGTGCCAGCAGCGGGGTCCCCGCGACGTCAAGCACAGATACGCAGTATTTT
CDR3 protein: CASSGVPATSSTDTQYF